This entry describes one T cell receptor beta chain. Its antigen remains unknown. This record belongs to a study of human T cells and chemical hapten exposure. Background on the study: Skin of the upper inner arm, around 2 cm by around 2 cm, received 2% DPC for sensitization.

The time point is: patch test 3, about 24 weeks after DPC sensitization. Treatment noted: therapeutic diphenylcyclopropenone sensitization with weekly scalp DPC. J gave up 5 bases and V 3 bases, and 1 base lay outside the gene matches. From germline, CDR1 is MGHDK and CDR2 SYGVNS. CDR3 length equals 15 residues. General observations from the study: TCRs above 1 in 1000 frequency stayed constant with DPC sensitization.

Individual cDNA molecules had unique molecular identifiers attached to them by the library. TCRdb reprocessed the RACE reads via MiXCR and lists one record per CDR3 protein. This sample yields roughly 97,000 distinct CDR3 sequences, of which 25% to 30% are seen a single time; approximately 10% belongs to the top ten. This sample comprised whole blood, obtained in connection with sensitization to the hapten diphenylcyclopropenone (DPC). The chain carries TRBV25-1 and TRBJ1-6, with 10 bases aligning to TRBD1. The TCR was taken from a man aged 40-55 years with alopecia areata. Some clones in this sample may be carry-over from other donors' samples. The CDR3 loop is CASSEDRGDNSPLHF. The CDR3 DNA follows: TGTGCCAGCAGTGAGGACAGGGGGGATAATTCACCCCTCCACTTT.